The rows below give T cell receptor beta chains drawn from one sample of a study of metastatic and nonmetastatic thyroid tumors. MiXCR was used by TCRdb to re-call the PCR reads. This table has over 15,000 clones, 24% appearing once. Material: tumor tissue. The receptors originated from a male donor with papillary thyroid cancer or a benign thyroid nodule (not recorded which). Some clones in this sample may be carry-over from other donors' samples. CDR3s include the opening cysteine and the closing phenylalanine or tryptophan. D genes are given only for firm matches. Clone size is not always given. Where it is, it says once, few, many or a class for expanded clones.

J	V	size	D	DNA	CDR3
TRBJ1-1	TRBV6-5	medium-sized	-	TGTGCCAGCAGTTACACCCCCGGGCAAGCTTTCTTT	CASSYTPGQAFF
TRBJ2-7	TRBV4-1	-	-	TGTGCCAGCAGCCAAGAGGGACTCCCCTACGATCAGTACTTC	CASSQEGLPYDQYF
TRBJ2-1	TRBV7-3	few	TRBD2	TGTGCCAGCAGCCTCAGCGGGGATAACAATGAGCAGTTCTTC	CASSLSGDNNEQFF
TRBJ2-2	TRBV6-1	few	-	TGTGCCAGCTCCCCGGACCCAAATAACACCGGGGAGCTGTTTTTT	CASSPDPNNTGELFF
TRBJ2-5	TRBV12-3/TRBV12-4	few	TRBD2	TGTGCCAGCAGAATAGCGGGAGGATACTTTGAGACCCAGTACTTC	CASRIAGGYFETQYF
TRBJ2-6	TRBV29-1	many	-	TGCAGCGTTTTACATGGGTCCGGGGCCAACGTCCTGACTTTC	CSVLHGSGANVLTF
TRBJ1-2	TRBV4-1	many	-	TGCGCCAGCAGCCAAGAACAATGGGTGGGTGGCTACACCTTC	CASSQEQWVGGYTF
TRBJ2-3	TRBV7-3	many	TRBD2	TGTGCCAGCAGCTCCCTGGGGGGACTACTAAGCACAGATACGCAGTATTTT	CASSSLGGLLSTDTQYF
TRBJ1-3	TRBV3-1	once	-	TGTGCCAGCTCCCCAAGTGGAAACACCATATATTTT	CASSPSGNTIYF
TRBJ2-7	TRBV12-3/TRBV12-4	-	TRBD2	TGTGCCAGCAGGGATAGCGGGGGGTCCTACGAGCAGTACTTC	CASRDSGGSYEQYF
TRBJ1-6	TRBV6-5	-	TRBD1	TGTGCCAGCATTACAGAGGACAGGGCTGGGAATTCACCCCTCCACTTT	CASITEDRAGNSPLHF
TRBJ2-7	TRBV27	medium-sized	-	TGTGCCAGCAGTTTAAGCGGGACATCGGGCGAGCAGTACTTC	CASSLSGTSGEQYF
TRBJ2-5	TRBV20-1	many	TRBD2	TGCAGTGCTAGGGGAGCGGGGGGGCAAGAAGAGACCCAGTACTTC	CSARGAGGQEETQYF
TRBJ2-2	TRBV6-5	-	TRBD1	TGTGCCAGCAGTTACCATCCTTGTACAGGGGCGAACACCGGGGAGCTGTTTTTT	CASSYHPCTGANTGELFF
TRBJ1-6	TRBV20-1	many	TRBD1	TGCAGTGCTAGAGGCGATTGGGACAGGGATTTAGATTCACCCCTCCACTTT	CSARGDWDRDLDSPLHF
TRBJ1-2	TRBV9	medium-sized	-	TGTGCCAGCAGCGTTACAAACTATGGCTACACCTTC	CASSVTNYGYTF
TRBJ2-5	TRBV19	-	TRBD1	TGTGCCAGTAACCCCCCAGGGGGCCGGGAGACCCAGTACTTC	CASNPPGGRETQYF
TRBJ2-6	TRBV27	few	-	TGTGCCAGCAGTTTAGCCGGCAGAGCGGGTTCCAACGTCCTGACTTTC	CASSLAGRAGSNVLTF
TRBJ1-3	TRBV6-1	-	-	TGTGCCAGCAGTGAGAGGAGGGAAGCCTCTGGAAACACCATATATTTT	CASSERREASGNTIYF
TRBJ2-1	TRBV30	few	-	TGTGCCTGGATTACTCCCCCTTACAATGAGCAGTTCTTC	CAWITPPYNEQFF
TRBJ1-1	TRBV3-1	-	-	TGTGCCAGCAGCCATCCGGGACATTCGGGTGCTTTCTTT	CASSHPGHSGAFF
TRBJ1-1	TRBV5-1	-	-	TGCGCCAGCAGCTTGGGGGGAACTATGAACACTGAAGCTTTCTTT	CASSLGGTMNTEAFF
TRBJ2-7	TRBV20-1	many	-	TGCAGTGCTCGCCCCCAGACACTTACCTACGAGCAGTACTTC	CSARPQTLTYEQYF
TRBJ2-7	TRBV11-2	few	-	TGTGCCAGCAGCCCCCAGACAGGATACTGCGAGCAGCACTTC	CASSPQTGYCEQHF
TRBJ2-3	TRBV15	few	-	TGTGCCACCAGCATAGGGAACGCAGATACTCAGTATTTT	CATSIGNADTQYF
TRBJ1-5	TRBV2	-	TRBD1	TGTGCCAGCAAGACAGGGGATAAGCCCCAGCATTTT	CASKTGDKPQHF
TRBJ2-1	TRBV20-1	many	-	TGCAGTGCTAGTACTCCTCTTTGGGATGAGCAGTTCTTC	CSASTPLWDEQFF
TRBJ2-3	TRBV20-1	-	-	TGCAGTGATAATGGGTTGGCGAGCACAGATACGCAGTATTTT	CSDNGLASTDTQYF
TRBJ2-1	TRBV2	-	TRBD1	TGTGCCAGCAGTGGTTTGTGGGACAGGGGGCGATTTGATGAGCAGTTCTTC	CASSGLWDRGRFDEQFF
TRBJ1-2	TRBV7-9	few	-	TGTGCCAGCAGCTTTGCCAGGGGAGGGGATGGCTACACCTTC	CASSFARGGDGYTF
TRBJ1-1	TRBV6-2/TRBV6-3	-	-	TGTGCCAGCAGCAACAGGGAGGGAGGAACTGAAGCTTTCTTT	CASSNREGGTEAFF
TRBJ2-5	TRBV28	many	-	TGTGCCAGCAGTTTGCGCAGGCCTGGGGAGACCCAGTACTTC	CASSLRRPGETQYF
TRBJ1-2	TRBV6-1	few	TRBD1	TGTGCCAGCAGTGAAGGGACAGGGCTCTATGGCTACACCTTC	CASSEGTGLYGYTF
TRBJ1-2	TRBV5-1	many	-	TGCGCCAGCAGCTTGGTGCTCACAGGCACTACTCCTGCTAACTATGGCTACACCTTC	CASSLVLTGTTPANYGYTF
TRBJ2-7	TRBV20-1	few	-	TGCAGTGCTAGACTAGTGGGAAGTAATCCGCAGTACTTC	CSARLVGSNPQYF
TRBJ2-7	TRBV7-3	-	-	TGTGCCAGTAGCCCCCAGACAGGTCTTGCAGGCGAGCAGTACTTC	CASSPQTGLAGEQYF
TRBJ2-7	TRBV19	few	TRBD1	TGTGCCAGTAGCGCGACAGGGAGAGCCTACGAGCAGTACTTC	CASSATGRAYEQYF
TRBJ2-7	TRBV18	few	TRBD1	TGTGCCAGCTCACCCCGGGACAGAACCTACGAGCAGTACTTC	CASSPRDRTYEQYF
TRBJ1-5	TRBV3-1	many	TRBD1	TGTGCCAGCAGCCAAACGGGGACAGGAGGTCAGCCCCAGCATTTT	CASSQTGTGGQPQHF
TRBJ2-2	TRBV4-1	-	TRBD2	TGCGCCAGCAGCCGAAGCTTTAGCGGGAGCGCCGGGGAGCTGTTTTTT	CASSRSFSGSAGELFF
TRBJ1-4	TRBV5-1	-	-	TGCGCCAGCAGCTCCACGGGGGGGGGCATTAATGAAAAACTGTTTTTT	CASSSTGGGINEKLFF
TRBJ1-5	TRBV27	few	-	TGTGCCAGCAGTTTTGTAGGCAATTGGCCCCAGCATTTT	CASSFVGNWPQHF
TRBJ2-1	TRBV27	-	TRBD1	TGTGCCAGCAGCTTAACTTGGGACAGGGTATCTTCTGAGCAGTTCTTC	CASSLTWDRVSSEQFF
TRBJ2-1	TRBV24-1	few	-	TGTGCCACCAGTGATTTCGCTAGCGAAGGGCTTAATGAGCAGTTCTTC	CATSDFASEGLNEQFF
TRBJ1-1	TRBV19	-	-	TGTGCCAGTAGTATAACAGGTTACACTGAAGCTTTCTTT	CASSITGYTEAFF
TRBJ2-3	TRBV3-1	many	-	TGTGCCAGCAGCGTAGCGGTGAACACAGATACGCAGTATTTT	CASSVAVNTDTQYF
TRBJ2-7	TRBV3-1	-	-	TGTGCCAGCAGCCAAGATTGGGGCCGACACGCTCCGGGGGAGCAGTACTTC	CASSQDWGRHAPGEQYF
TRBJ1-3	TRBV20-1	once	-	TGCAGTGCTAGAGATCTGAGGTGGAGCTCTGGAAACACCATATATTTT	CSARDLRWSSGNTIYF
TRBJ1-3	TRBV27	-	-	TGTGCCAGCAGTTTCACCCTCTCTAGAAACACCATATATTTT	CASSFTLSRNTIYF
TRBJ1-2	TRBV6-1	-	-	TGTGCCAGCATCCCAGGAGTATATGGCTACACCTTC	CASIPGVYGYTF
TRBJ1-6	TRBV9	-	-	TGTGCCAGCAGCGTAGGGTCCTCTATAGGTTCACCCCTCCACTTT	CASSVGSSIGSPLHF
TRBJ1-4	TRBV9	medium-sized	-	TGTGCCAGCAGCGTATATCGGGACCAGCCAAATGAAAAACTGTTTTTT	CASSVYRDQPNEKLFF
TRBJ2-6	TRBV6-1	-	-	TGTGCCAGCAGTGTTCACAGGGCTGTGGCCAACGTCCTGACTTTC	CASSVHRAVANVLTF
TRBJ1-1	TRBV7-9	-	-	TGTGCCAGCAGCCGATCTCGATCGGGGTATGGTGAAGCTTTCTTT	CASSRSRSGYGEAFF
TRBJ2-7	TRBV6-1	few	-	TGTGCCAGCAGTCCTCGGAGCTACGAGCAGTACTTC	CASSPRSYEQYF